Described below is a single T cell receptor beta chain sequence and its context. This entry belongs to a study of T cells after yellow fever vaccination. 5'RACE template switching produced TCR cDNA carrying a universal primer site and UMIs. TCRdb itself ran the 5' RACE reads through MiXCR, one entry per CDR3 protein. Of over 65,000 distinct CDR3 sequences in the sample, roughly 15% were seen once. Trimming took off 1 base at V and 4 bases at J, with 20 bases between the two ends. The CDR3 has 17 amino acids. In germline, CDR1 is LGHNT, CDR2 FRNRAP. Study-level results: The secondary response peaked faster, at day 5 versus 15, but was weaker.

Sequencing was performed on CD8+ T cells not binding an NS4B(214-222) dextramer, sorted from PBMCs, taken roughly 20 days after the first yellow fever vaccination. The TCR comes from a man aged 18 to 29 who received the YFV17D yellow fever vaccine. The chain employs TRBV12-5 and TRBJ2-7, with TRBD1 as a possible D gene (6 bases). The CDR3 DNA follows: TGTGCTAGTGGTTTGGCATACAACCGGGACAAACTTTACGAGCAGTACTTC. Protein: CASGLAYNRDKLYEQYF.